One T cell receptor (beta chain) is described in this entry. Its antigen is as yet unknown. MiXCR, run by TCRdb on the reads, gives a single entry per CDR3 protein. Of some 700,000 distinct CDR3 sequences in the sample, roughly 33% were seen once. The germline gives CDR1 MDHEN, CDR2 SYDVKM. V gave up 6 bases and J gave up 3 bases, with 11 bases separating them. CDR3 length: 13 residues. This sample was taken from a study of T cell repertoires in cytomegalovirus infection. Study at large: The authors relied on CMV epitopes, both recently identified HLA-C-restricted and well-studied HLA-B-restricted. From public TCR beta signatures came an indication of both CMV infection and matching HLA type.

The study's findings and limits: In two of eight donors, the top clonotype was HLA-C-restricted CMV-specific. Adding up the frequency of public TCR beta families identified people who carried CMV plus the relevant HLA.

The sequence came from a human donor in good health (CMV status not recorded). Some clones in this sample may be carry-over from other donors' samples. Sequencing was performed on cultured PBMCs, taken from culture after CMV antigen stimulation. The chain couples TRBV28 to TRBJ1-1; a possible D gene is TRBD1 (6 bases). CDR3 nucleotides: TGTGCCAGCAGAGAAAGACAGGACACTGAAGCTTTCTTT. It codes for CASRERQDTEAFF.